The 4 T cell receptor beta chains in this list originate from one sample, sequenced in a study of blood T cells in healthy people across ages. It was with a sample-barcoded 5' primer and a J-beta primer mix that a second PCR of roughly 6 to 11 cycles was run. TCRdb reanalysed the 5' RACE reads using MiXCR and keeps one entry per CDR3 protein. The sample lists about 780,000 distinct CDR3 sequences, more than 35% seen once, with approximately 18% in the top ten. The material sequenced was blood. All receptors come from a man older than 75 in good health.

This clonotype showed up just once. The rearrangement links TRBV5-1 to TRBJ2-3; TRBD1 agrees at 9 bases. This CDR3 has 18 amino acids. V trimming: 4 bases; J trimming: 2 bases; junction bases outside the gene matches: 14. Germline-derived CDR1 and CDR2 are SGHRS and YFSETQ. The CDR3 here is CASSREPGTGILTDTQYF. The CDR3 bases are TGCGCCAGCAGCCGCGAGCCGGGGACAGGGATACTCACAGATACGCAGTATTTT.

Only a few counts were recorded for this clonotype. V is TRBV28 and J is TRBJ2-6, with 7 bases matching TRBD1. Germline CDR1 and CDR2: MDHEN and SYDVKM. J gave up 3 bases and V 8 bases, and 7 bases lay outside the gene matches. This CDR3 is built from 15 residues. The CDR3 DNA follows: TGTGCCAGCGGAAGCACAGGGGTTGGGGCCAACGTCCTGACTTTC. Amino acids: CASGSTGVGANVLTF.

J is TRBJ2-2 and V is TRBV25-1; D gene uncertain. The CDR3 totals 15 residues. The V gene's germline CDR1 is MGHDK and CDR2 SYGVNS. Deletions cut 3 bases from V and 1 base from J, with 9 bases between. The CDR3 loop is CASSDDTKNTGELFF. The DNA of the CDR3 is TGTGCCAGCAGTGATGATACAAAGAACACCGGGGAGCTGTTTTTT.

This clonotype showed up just a few times. This chain joins TRBV29-1 and TRBJ2-3, with D perhaps TRBD2 (6 bases). Germline loops: CDR1 SQVTM, CDR2 ANQGSEA. V shed 5 bases and J shed 3 bases, with 15 bases lying between them. CDR3 length: 14 amino acids. CDR3 sequence (DNA): TGCAGCGTTCCGCCGGGAGAGGGGACAGATACGCAGTATTTT. Protein: CSVPPGEGTDTQYF.